This is a list of T cell receptor beta chains from one sample in a study of cytomegalovirus exposure and HLA in healthy donors. Generated by immunoSEQ multiplex PCR, the TCRdb table keeps only in-frame clones and is missing some. The data contain 150,000 to 200,000 clones, 81% of them singletons. The sequencing sample was made of PBMCs. The receptors here all came from a woman in her twenties or thirties in good health and CMV-seronegative. Both conserved end residues are part of each CDR3. Each record gives: V gene, J gene, clone size, CDR3 protein. Only part of the rows carry a size: once, few, many, or a class if the clone is expanded.

V: TRBV27
J: TRBJ1-6
size: few
CDR3: CASRMSGNYSPLHF

V: TRBV6-6
J: TRBJ2-4
size: NA
CDR3: CASSYYNPGIQYF

V: TRBV5-1
J: TRBJ2-7
size: few
CDR3: CASKAGGYYEQYF

V: TRBV4-3
J: TRBJ2-3
size: NA
CDR3: CASSQDATQYF

V: TRBV7-9
J: TRBJ2-7
size: few
CDR3: CASSPKTGLLLEQYF

V: TRBV6-5
J: TRBJ1-1
size: few
CDR3: CASSPAGPPDTEAFF

V: TRBV9
J: TRBJ2-4
size: once
CDR3: CASSEGGGVAKNIQYF

V: TRBV6-1
J: TRBJ2-1
size: once
CDR3: CASSELANEQFF

V: TRBV28
J: TRBJ2-7
size: few
CDR3: CASSSQGESYEQYF

V: TRBV6-5
J: TRBJ1-6
size: NA
CDR3: CASSYQDRDNSPLHF

V: TRBV7-2
J: TRBJ2-3
size: NA
CDR3: CASSFSGSTDTQYF

V: TRBV6-1
J: TRBJ2-5
size: NA
CDR3: CASSEFWEPTGGETQYF